The clone carrying this TCR beta chain was detected many times. Its antigen is undetermined. The data were taken from a study of glioma-infiltrating T cells. Using RNA template, CDR3s of TCR alpha and beta were amplified with iRepertoire arm-PCR. Input was about 85-450 ng of tissue mRNA or PBMC total RNA. TCRdb re-called the multiplex PCR reads through MiXCR, storing one row per CDR3 protein. Seen here are 160,000 or so distinct CDR3 sequences, around 42% observed once, and the top ten hold 5% to 5.5%. Study findings and constraints: CDR3 overlap between tissue and blood was very small. Tissue-blood divergence was below expectation in non-neoplastic patients, above in gliomas.

Sequencing input: glioma tissue, nonneoplastic brain tissue, or PBMCs (not recorded which). This clonotype was sampled from a human donor with low-grade glioma or glioblastoma, undergoing nonglioma brain surgery, or in good health (not recorded which).

Here the CDR3 reads CASIVAGGVDTQYF. The CDR3 DNA sequence: TGTGCCAGCATTGTAGCGGGAGGAGTAGATACGCAGTATTTT. The V gene is TRBV7-2, the J gene TRBJ2-3; 10 bases fit TRBD2. Germline CDR1 SGHTA, CDR2 FQGNSA. The ends lost 7 bases at V and 5 bases at J; junction bases unmatched: 6. The CDR3 is 14 residues long. The complete variable domain, with remaining parts taken from reference TRBV7-2 and TRBJ2-3, reads GAGVSQSPSNKVTEKGKDVELRCDPISGHTALYWYRQSLGQGLEFLIYFQGNSAPDKSGLPSDRFSAERTGGSVSTLTIQRTQQEDSAVYLCASIVAGGVDTQYFGPGTRLTVL.